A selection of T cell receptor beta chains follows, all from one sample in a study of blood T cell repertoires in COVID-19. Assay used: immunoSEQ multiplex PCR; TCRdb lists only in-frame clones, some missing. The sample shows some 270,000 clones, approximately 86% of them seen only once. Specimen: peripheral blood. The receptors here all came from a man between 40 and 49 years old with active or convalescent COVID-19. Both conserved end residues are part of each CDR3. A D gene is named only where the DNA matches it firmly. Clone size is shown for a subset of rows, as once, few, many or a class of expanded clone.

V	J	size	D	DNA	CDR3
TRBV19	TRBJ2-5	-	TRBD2	TGTGCCAGTAGTCCCCGGAGAGCGGGAGGGCCATCAGGAGAGACCCAGTACTTC	CASSPRRAGGPSGETQYF
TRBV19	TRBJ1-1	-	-	TGTGCCAGCGTACAGGGTCGGAACACTGAAGCTTTCTTT	CASVQGRNTEAFF
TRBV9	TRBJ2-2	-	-	TGTGCCAGCAGCGTCCTAGCGAGCCCGATCACGATCGCCGGGGAGCTGTTTTTT	CASSVLASPITIAGELFF
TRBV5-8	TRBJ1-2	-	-	TGTGCCAGCACCGAGGACAGCTATGGCTACACCTTC	CASTEDSYGYTF
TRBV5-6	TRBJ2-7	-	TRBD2	TGTGCCAGCAGCCGGACTAGCGACATATACGAGCAGTACTTC	CASSRTSDIYEQYF
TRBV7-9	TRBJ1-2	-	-	TGTGCCAGCAGCTTAGAGATCCAGTTTCCTCCCTACACCTTC	CASSLEIQFPPYTF
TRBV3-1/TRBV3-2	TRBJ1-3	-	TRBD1	TGTGCCAGCAGTGCGGACAGGGTTAGTGGAAACACCATATATTTT	CASSADRVSGNTIYF
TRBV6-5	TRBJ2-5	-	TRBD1	TGTGCCAGCAGATCCGGGACAGGGACCCACGAGACCCAGTACTTC	CASRSGTGTHETQYF
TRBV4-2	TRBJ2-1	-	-	TGTGCCAGCAGCCAAGAGAGGCTGTACAATGAGCAGTTCTTC	CASSQERLYNEQFF
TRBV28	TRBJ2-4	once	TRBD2	TGTGCCAGCAGTGAGATAGCGGGGCTTGCCGTTTTC	CASSEIAGLAVF
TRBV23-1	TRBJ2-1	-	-	TGCGCCAGCAGTCAAACCCAAGGAGGGGGCGGTGAGCAGTTCTTC	CASSQTQGGGGEQFF
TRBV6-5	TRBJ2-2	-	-	TGTGCCAGCAGGACTGACTTGAACACCGGGGAGCTGTTTTTT	CASRTDLNTGELFF
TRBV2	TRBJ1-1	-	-	TGTGCCAGCAGCGTGACTGAGAACACTGAAGCTTTCTTT	CASSVTENTEAFF
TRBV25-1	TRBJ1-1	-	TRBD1	TGTGCCAGCAAACACACCGGGACAGGCGGTGAAGCTTTCTTT	CASKHTGTGGEAFF
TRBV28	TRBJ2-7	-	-	TGTGCCAGCAGTTTATCCCCGGGTACCTACGAGCAGTACTTC	CASSLSPGTYEQYF
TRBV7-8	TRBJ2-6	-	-	TGTGCCAGCCACAGGGTACCGGGGGCCAACGTCCTGACTTTC	CASHRVPGANVLTF
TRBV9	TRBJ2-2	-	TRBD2	TGTGCCAGCAGCCCCCGGGGGGCGAACACCGGGGAGCTGTTTTTT	CASSPRGANTGELFF
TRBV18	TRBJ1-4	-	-	TGTGCCAGCTCACCTTTGACAGGAGAGAATGAAAAACTGTTTTTT	CASSPLTGENEKLFF
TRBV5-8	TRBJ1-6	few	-	TGTGCCAGCAGCGAATTATTACAGGGTAGTTCACCCCTCCACTTT	CASSELLQGSSPLHF
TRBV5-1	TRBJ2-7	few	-	TGCGCCAGCAGCTTGGTGGTACAGGGGAGGGAGCAGTACTTC	CASSLVVQGREQYF
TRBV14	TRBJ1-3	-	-	TGTGCCAGCAGCCAAGAGCCCCCGATGAGCTCTGGAAACACCATATATTTT	CASSQEPPMSSGNTIYF
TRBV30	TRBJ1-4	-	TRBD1	TGTGCCTGGGCCGGGACAGCGAAGGAAAAACTGTTTTTT	CAWAGTAKEKLFF
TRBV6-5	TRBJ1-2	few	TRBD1	TGTGCCAGCAGCACCAAACAGGGGGCTGGTGGCTACACCTTC	CASSTKQGAGGYTF
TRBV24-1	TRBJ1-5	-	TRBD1	TGTGCCACCAGTGATTCCACAGGGGTACTGGGCAATCAGCCCCAGCATTTT	CATSDSTGVLGNQPQHF
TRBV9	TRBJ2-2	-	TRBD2	TGTGCCAGCAGCCTGCCTAGCGGGGGGAGCACCGACACCGGGGAGCTGTTTTTT	CASSLPSGGSTDTGELFF
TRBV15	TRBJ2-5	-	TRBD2	TGTGCCACCAGCATGGGACTAGCGGGGGGCCTACAAGAGACCCAGTACTTC	CATSMGLAGGLQETQYF
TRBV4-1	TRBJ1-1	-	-	TGCGCCAGCAGCCAAGATCTCAAGGCGGCACGTCTGAACACTGAAGCTTTCTTT	CASSQDLKAARLNTEAFF
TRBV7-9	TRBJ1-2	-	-	TGTGCCAGCAGCTTCAATCCCTATGGCTACACCTTC	CASSFNPYGYTF
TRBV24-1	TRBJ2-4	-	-	TGTGCCACCAGTGGCCGAGGGAGAGACATTCAGTACTTC	CATSGRGRDIQYF
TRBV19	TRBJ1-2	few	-	TGTGCCAGTAGTATAGGCCACAGAGGGCCACGGACTCTTGGGTTCCGAGGCTACACCTTC	CASSIGHRGPRTLGFRGYTF
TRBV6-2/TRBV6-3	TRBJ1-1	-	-	TGTGCCAGCAGCCCTACCACTCAGGGGTACGACACTGAAGCTTTCTTT	CASSPTTQGYDTEAFF
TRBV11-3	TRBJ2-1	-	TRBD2	TGTGCCAGCAGCCCCTTTGGGGGAGGGCCCTCTGATGAGCAGTTCTTC	CASSPFGGGPSDEQFF
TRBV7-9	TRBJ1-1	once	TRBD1	TGTGCCAGCAGCCGGGGAGGGACAGGTATGGCTGGTGTGGAAGCTTTCTTT	CASSRGGTGMAGVEAFF
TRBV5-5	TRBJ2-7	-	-	TGTGCCAGCAGCTTGGGGGGCTCCCCCTACGAGCAGTACTTC	CASSLGGSPYEQYF
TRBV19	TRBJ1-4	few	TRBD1	TGTGCCAGTAGTACCAGGCGACAGGGTATTATGGGAAAACTGTTTTTT	CASSTRRQGIMGKLFF
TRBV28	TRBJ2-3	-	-	TGTGCCAGCAGGGGTGGACAAGGCACAGATACGCAGTATTTT	CASRGGQGTDTQYF
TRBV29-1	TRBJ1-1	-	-	TGCAGCGTTAGCGGGGGTACGGGCACTGAAGCTTTCTTT	CSVSGGTGTEAFF
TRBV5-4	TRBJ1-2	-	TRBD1	TGTGCCAGCAGCTCGGGATCCTGGACAGGGATCTATGGCTACACCTTC	CASSSGSWTGIYGYTF
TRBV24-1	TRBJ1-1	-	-	TGTGCCACCAGTGGTACAGGGCCGAACACTGAAGCTTTCTTT	CATSGTGPNTEAFF
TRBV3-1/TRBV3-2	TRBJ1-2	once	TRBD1	TGTGCCAGCAGCCAAGAGGGACAGAACTATGGCTACACCTTC	CASSQEGQNYGYTF
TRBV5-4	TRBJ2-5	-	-	TGTGCCGGGCAGAATGACCAAGAGACCCAGTACTTC	CAGQNDQETQYF
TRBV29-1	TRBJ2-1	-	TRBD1	TGCAGCGTTGACCTCCCGACAGGGGGCTCCTACAATGAGCAGTTCTTC	CSVDLPTGGSYNEQFF
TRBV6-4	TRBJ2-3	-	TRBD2	TGTGCCAGCAGTGACCGGGGGGGCTCTAGCACAGATACGCAGTATTTT	CASSDRGGSSTDTQYF
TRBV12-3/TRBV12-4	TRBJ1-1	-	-	TGTGCCAGCAGATTGGGGGGGAACACTGAAGCTTTCTTT	CASRLGGNTEAFF
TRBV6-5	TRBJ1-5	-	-	TGTGCCAGCAGTCCGGGCGGGGGCGCGGATCAGCCCCAGCATTTT	CASSPGGGADQPQHF